Following are 4 T cell receptor beta chains from one sample sequenced in a study of T cells after yellow fever vaccination. TCRdb analysed the 5' RACE reads with MiXCR anew, one entry per CDR3 protein. The sample lists roughly 310,000 distinct CDR3 sequences, roughly 9.4% seen once, with more than 15% in the top ten. The input for sequencing was PBMCs, taken on the day of the first yellow fever vaccination. The source of these receptors is a man in his late teens or twenties who received the YFV17D yellow fever vaccine.

This clonotype was picked up a small number of times. The chain is built from TRBV4-1 and TRBJ2-7; TRBD1 might be the D (6 bases). This CDR3 has 15 residues. Looked up from germline, CDR1 is MGHRA and CDR2 is YSYEKL. With 4 bases removed from V and 2 bases from J, the gap between germline ends came to 15 bases. The CDR3 protein is CASSRLLQGPYEQYV. As DNA, the CDR3 is TGCGCCAGCAGCCGCCTATTACAGGGTCCCTACGAGCAGTACGTC.

This clonotype has more than one count but fewer than ten. The chain uses TRBV5-1 and TRBJ1-2; a possible D gene is TRBD1 (6 bases). The V end lost 7 bases, the J end lost 3 bases, and 19 bases lay between the germline ends. This CDR3 is 15 amino acids long. Germline CDR1 SGHRS, CDR2 YFSETQ. CDR3 amino acids: CASQGPGESHYGYTF. Written as DNA, the CDR3 is TGCGCCAGCCAGGGCCCAGGGGAATCTCACTATGGCTACACCTTC.

This clonotype appeared a few times. The rearrangement uses TRBV7-8 and TRBJ2-3, with 7 bases fitting TRBD2. Germline V gene sequence: CDR1 SGHVS, CDR2 FQNEAQ. This CDR3 has 18 amino acids. The trim removed 2 bases at V and 1 base at J, leaving 12 bases unmatched. This CDR3 reads CASSLWGIRGVGTDTQYF. CDR3 nucleotide sequence: TGTGCCAGCAGCTTATGGGGCATCCGGGGGGTTGGCACAGATACGCAGTATTTT.

A few counts support this clonotype. V gene TRBV12-3 or TRBV12-4 combines with J gene TRBJ2-3, with 9 bases fitting TRBD1. V lost 2 bases and J lost 0; bases outside the gene matches: 9. This CDR3 spans 18 amino acids. Written as DNA, the CDR3 is TGTGCCAGCAGTTTATATGTAGGGACAGGGTTTAGCACAGATACGCAGTATTTT. Protein: CASSLYVGTGFSTDTQYF.